These 12 T cell receptor beta chains were all obtained from the same sample, sequenced in a study of blood T cell repertoires in COVID-19. Sequencing was performed with immunoSEQ multiplex PCR; in TCRdb, only in-frame clones are kept and a portion is missing. Here the sample spans around 300,000 clones, roughly 91% being singletons. Sequenced sample: PBMCs or T cells enriched from blood (not recorded which). The receptors were gathered from a young woman who had recovered from COVID-19.

Remarks on this clone: Germline and junction disagree at one end, which may indicate a read error. The chain is built from TRBV4-3 and TRBJ2-7; TRBD1 matches 7 bases. This CDR3 has 15 amino acids. CDR1 and CDR2 (germline): LGHNA, YSLEER. CDR3 DNA: TGCGCCAGCAGCAAAGACAGGGAATGGTCCTACGAGCAGTACTTC. This sequence encodes CASSKDREWSYEQYF.

This chain links TRBV6-5 with TRBJ1-1; D perhaps matches TRBD1 (6 bases). Germline-derived CDR1 and CDR2 are MNHEY and SVGAGI. Trimming took off 6 bases at V and 0 bases at J, with 14 bases between the two ends. CDR3 length: 15 amino acids. In nucleotides, the CDR3 is TGTGCCAGCAGCAAGGACAGTGACATGAACACTGAAGCTTTCTTT. Translating gives CASSKDSDMNTEAFF.

V is TRBV5-1 and J is TRBJ2-2; 7 nucleotides agree with TRBD1. The length of the CDR3 is 14 residues. Trimming at V came to 3 bases and at J to 6 bases, leaving 5 bases not matched to a gene. Germline V CDR1 and CDR2: SGHRS, YFSETQ. CDR3 coding DNA: TGCGCCAGCAGCTCTACAGGGGCCGCCGGGGAGCTGTTTTTT. Amino acids: CASSSTGAAGELFF. Together with reference TRBV5-1 and TRBJ2-2, the CDR3 gives the full variable domain: KAGVTQTPRYLIKTRGQQVTLSCSPISGHRSVSWYQQTPGQGLQFLFEYFSETQRNKGNFPGRFSGRQFSNSRSEMNVSTLELGDSALYLCASSSTGAAGELFFGEGSRLTVL.

The V and J genes are TRBV28 and TRBJ1-2; 12 bases are a match to TRBD1. Germline-derived CDR1 and CDR2 are MDHEN and SYDVKM. This CDR3 region has 13 residues. V lost 8 bases, J lost 8 bases, and 6 bases stayed unmatched. The CDR3: CASRDRGRGGYTF. DNA of the CDR3: TGTGCCAGCCGGGACAGGGGGCGTGGAGGCTACACCTTC.

This chain connects TRBV19 to TRBJ2-1; D is possibly TRBD1 (6 bases). With 6 bases removed from V and 0 bases from J, the gap between germline ends came to 12 bases. The CDR3 has 15 amino acids. The germline CDR1 and CDR2 sequences are LNHDA and SQIVND (reference sequence). DNA for the CDR3: TGTGCCAGTAGGCGACAGGTAGACTCCTACAATGAGCAGTTCTTC. As protein: CASRRQVDSYNEQFF. The whole variable domain, filled in from reference TRBV19 and TRBJ2-1, reads DGGITQSPKYLFRKEGQNVTLSCEQNLNHDAMYWYRQDPGQGLRLIYYSQIVNDFQKGDIAEGYSVSREKKESFPLTVTSAQKNPTAFYLCASRRQVDSYNEQFFGPGTRLTVL.

CDR3 protein: CASSWAPQGTGHTEAFF. CDR3 DNA: TGTGCCAGCAGCTGGGCACCGCAAGGGACAGGGCACACTGAAGCTTTCTTT. The chain joins TRBV11-2 to TRBJ1-1, with TRBD1 identical over 9 bases. The V gene end was trimmed by 4 bases and the J gene end by 3 bases; junction bases not matched to a gene: 12. Germline CDR1 SGHAT, CDR2 FQNNGV. The CDR3 loop spans 17 amino acids.

This chain uses TRBV2 with TRBJ1-4; 8 positions agree with TRBD1. Germline-derived CDR1 and CDR2 are SNHLY and FYNNEI. The CDR3 spans 12 residues. The V segment lost 6 bases and the J segment 8 bases; nucleotides outside the gene matches: 2. The CDR3 region has the DNA TGTGCCAGCAGACAGGGGGTCGAAAAACTGTTTTTT. It codes for CASRQGVEKLFF.

This chain links TRBV9 with TRBJ2-7; perhaps TRBD1 as D (5 bases). Trimming stripped 0 bases from V and 2 bases from J, with 12 bases between. The CDR3 is 15 residues long. Germline V CDR1 and CDR2: SGDLS, YYNGEE. The chain's CDR3 is CASSVGGGSTYEQYF. The CDR3 DNA sequence: TGTGCCAGCAGCGTAGGGGGCGGTAGTACCTACGAGCAGTACTTC.

The rearrangement links TRBV5-1 to TRBJ1-5, with 10 nucleotides matching TRBD1. This CDR3 has 13 amino acids. CDR1 and CDR2 (germline): SGHRS, YFSETQ. After removal of 4 bases from V and 7 bases from J, the junction contained 2 bases not matched to a gene. CDR3 region: CASSPGQGQPQHF. Here the CDR3 DNA reads TGCGCCAGCAGCCCGGGACAGGGGCAGCCCCAGCATTTT.

The rearrangement uses TRBV7-2 and TRBJ2-7, with TRBD2 identical over 11 bases. Germline CDR1 reads SGHTA; CDR2 reads FQGNSA. CDR3 length: 14 amino acids. The trim removed 7 bases at V and 4 bases at J, leaving 6 bases unmatched. The CDR3 here is CASKTSGNSYEQYF. CDR3 DNA: TGTGCCAGCAAGACTAGCGGGAATAGTTACGAGCAGTACTTC.

The rearrangement joins TRBV5-1 to TRBJ1-4; D perhaps matches TRBD1 (6 bases). CDR1 and CDR2 from the germline V gene are SGHRS and YFSETQ. Between the trimmed V and J ends, which lost 0 bases and 4 bases, there was a span of 13 bases. This CDR3 is built from 16 residues. The CDR3 sequence is CASSLAPGGLNEKLFF. As DNA, the CDR3 is TGCGCCAGCAGCTTGGCCCCCGGGGGGCTTAATGAAAAACTGTTTTTT.

In regard to this clone: One junction end does not reproduce the germline sequence, and a read error may be involved. The rearrangement links TRBV7-7 to TRBJ2-7, with D possibly matching TRBD1 (5 bases). The V gene's germline CDR1 is SSHAT and CDR2 FNYEAQ (reference sequence). The CDR3 consists of 15 residues. This chain's CDR3 is CASSLGADLSYEQYF. CDR3 nucleotide sequence: TGTGCTAGCAGCTTAGGGGCAGACCTTTCCTACGAGCAGTACTTC.